Listed below are T cell receptor beta chains from one sample, sequenced in a study of vaccination and CD4 T cells after COVID-19. No antigen has been identified for these receptors. TCRdb re-derived calls from the PCR reads in MiXCR, one entry per CDR3 protein. The repertoire holds under 20,000 distinct CDR3 sequences, around 33% seen once, with under 15% in the top ten. The material sequenced was cultured CD4+ T cells from blood. The receptors originated from a human donor with COVID-19. The CDR3 runs from the conserved cysteine through the conserved F or W. Expanded clones are given a class, and other clones once, few, many or no size at all.

v_gene,j_gene,abundance,CDR3aa
TRBV6-1,TRBJ2-5,few,CASSPSKNAGTRGTQYF
TRBV6-1,TRBJ2-7,.,CASRKRSDYEQYF
TRBV6-5,TRBJ1-2,.,CASSYTAATGFYGYTF
TRBV20-1,TRBJ1-6,few,CSARDVRGQSPLHF
TRBV2,TRBJ2-7,.,CASSVGYEQYF
TRBV19,TRBJ2-1,.,CASRERLATNYNEQFF
TRBV2,TRBJ1-1,few,CASSAQGRQATEAFF
TRBV7-2,TRBJ1-2,.,CASSLDSNYGYTF
TRBV29-1,TRBJ1-2,few,CSASVGDGYTF
TRBV6-1,TRBJ1-3,few,CASSPTDSPSGNTIYF
TRBV19,TRBJ1-5,.,CASSISAGRNQPQHF
TRBV19,TRBJ1-2,.,CASSIGGRWEGYTF
TRBV25-1,TRBJ1-6,few,CAIFRGTHDNSPLHF
TRBV28,TRBJ1-1,.,CATSGGGITEAFF
TRBV20-1,TRBJ2-5,few,CSAAWLAGLVETQYF
TRBV30,TRBJ1-2,.,CAWSFGTGSGYTF
TRBV7-8,TRBJ2-1,few,CASSLAGRAYNEQFF
TRBV19,TRBJ1-5,few,CASSPHGQQPQHF
TRBV7-2,TRBJ2-2,.,CASSLGTGELFF
TRBV7-3,TRBJ1-2,few,CASSFSPGKGYTF
TRBV27,TRBJ2-3,.,CASSLGVGTDTQYF
TRBV19,TRBJ2-3,.,CASSTLGSGDTQYF
TRBV6-5,TRBJ1-5,.,CASSLDLGYF
TRBV18,TRBJ1-1,once,CASSPPTGLNTEAFF
TRBV6-1,TRBJ1-1,.,CASRGGISTEAFF
TRBV19,TRBJ1-6,.,CASQAYNSPLHF
TRBV7-9,TRBJ1-1,.,CASSSDRYTEAFF
TRBV5-6,TRBJ2-3,.,CASSTSDGSTDTQYF
TRBV5-1,TRBJ1-1,.,CASRADRANMAAFF
TRBV6-1,TRBJ2-3,few,CASSRDGTSTDTQYF
TRBV5-1,TRBJ2-1,.,CASSDGPYNEQFF
TRBV11-3,TRBJ1-4,few,CASSLAVRGNEKLFF
TRBV30,TRBJ1-2,few,CAWSVPGQTVYGYTF
TRBV6-1,TRBJ1-2,few,CASQSGTFSYGYTF
TRBV5-4,TRBJ2-1,.,CASSWPGTPGYEQFF
TRBV7-2,TRBJ2-7,few,CASSLRGGARDEQYF
TRBV5-4,TRBJ2-3,.,CASSFGAETDTQYF
TRBV2,TRBJ1-2,few,CASILDVQVSGYTF
TRBV11-3,TRBJ2-3,few,CASSTRDGTDTQYF
TRBV5-5,TRBJ1-2,.,CASSSGQGSFFYGYTF
TRBV6-1,TRBJ1-1,.,CASSPYDSEAFF
TRBV6-1,TRBJ2-2,.,CASSSTGGRTGELFF
TRBV10-2,TRBJ1-2,.,CASSESIRGVGYTF
TRBV11-2,TRBJ1-5,.,CASSPGILGNQPQHF
TRBV7-6,TRBJ2-7,few,CASSSDSKYEQYF
TRBV6-5,TRBJ2-5,few,CASSYSLGQETQYF
TRBV6-1,TRBJ2-3,.,CASSQVHHTDTQYF
TRBV20-1,TRBJ2-5,few,CSALARASGGAGETQYF
TRBV6-1,TRBJ1-6,.,CASSDWERGSSPLHF
TRBV19,TRBJ2-2,.,CASSIVWGTGELFF
TRBV7-9,TRBJ2-5,once,CASSANRGQETQYF
TRBV6-1,TRBJ1-4,.,CASRALGGWDEKLFF
TRBV10-3,TRBJ2-3,.,CAMSGGETDTQYF
TRBV18,TRBJ2-1,.,CASSINNEQFF
TRBV12-3/TRBV12-4,TRBJ2-5,.,CASSFGGGETQYF
TRBV30,TRBJ1-2,few,CAWEEVGVRNYGYTF
TRBV11-1,TRBJ2-3,.,CASSLDSTDTQYF
TRBV24-1,TRBJ1-2,few,CATSDFQGRGYTF
TRBV4-1,TRBJ2-2,few,CASSPSGRDTGELFF
TRBV19,TRBJ2-7,.,CASSPTGAYEQYF